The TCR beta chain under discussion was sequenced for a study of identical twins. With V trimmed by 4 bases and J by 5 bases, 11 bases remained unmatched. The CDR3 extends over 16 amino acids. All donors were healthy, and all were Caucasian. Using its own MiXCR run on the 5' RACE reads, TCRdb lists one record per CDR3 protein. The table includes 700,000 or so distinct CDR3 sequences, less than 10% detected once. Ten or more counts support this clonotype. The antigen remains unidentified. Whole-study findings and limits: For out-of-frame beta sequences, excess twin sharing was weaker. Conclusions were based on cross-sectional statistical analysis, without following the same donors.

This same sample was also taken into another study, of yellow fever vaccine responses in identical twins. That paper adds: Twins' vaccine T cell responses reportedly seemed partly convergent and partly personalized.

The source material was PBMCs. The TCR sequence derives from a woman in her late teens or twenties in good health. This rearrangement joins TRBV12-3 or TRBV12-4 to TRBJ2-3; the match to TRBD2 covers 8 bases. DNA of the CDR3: TGTGCCAGCAGTTCCTTTGCGGGGGGCCGGGAAGATACGCAGTATTTT. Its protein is CASSSFAGGREDTQYF.